The source of this T cell receptor beta chain is a study of cytotoxic CD8 clonotypes in ibrutinib-treated CLL. Sequencing was designed to attain a depth spanning 1 in 200,000 to 1 in 1 million T cells. Measured with immunoSEQ multiplex PCR; TCRdb has only the in-frame clones, and not every one. Of 160,000 or so clones listed, roughly 77% are singletons. In its sample, this clone was seen a few times. Trimming removed 5 bases from V and 7 bases from J; junction bases left unmatched: 4. Germline V gene sequence: CDR1 SEHNR, CDR2 FQNEAQ (reference sequence). CDR3 length: 14 residues. Specimen: PBMCs, collected after 12 months of ibrutinib treatment. The gene calls are TRBV7-9 and TRBJ2-3; 12 bases are shared with TRBD1. This sequence was found in a human donor with chronic lymphocytic leukemia. This CDR3 is CASSPGQGANTQYF. CDR3 sequence (DNA): TGTGCCAGCAGCCCGGGACAGGGGGCAAATACGCAGTATTTT. The full variable domain, in which reference TRBV7-9 and TRBJ2-3 provide the parts outside the CDR3, is DTGVSQNPRHKITKRGQNVTFRCDPISEHNRLYWYRQTLGQGPEFLTYFQNEAQLEKSRLLSDRFSAERPKGSFSTLEIQRTEQGDSAMYLCASSPGQGANTQYFGPGTRLTVL.